This T cell receptor beta chain was observed in a study of T cells in Graves' hyperthyroidism and ophthalmopathy. Overall study: It was at initial diagnosis, before any treatment, that peripheral blood was collected.

Patients between 18 and 65 years old had hyperthyroidism, newly diagnosed and lasting under 2 months. Exclusion followed for patients with uncontrolled infection, other autoimmune disease, pregnancy or lactation. Clinical symptoms, serum thyroxine and TRAb, thyroid ultrasound and orbital computed tomography together formed the diagnostic basis. TCR beta CDR3 region amplification was performed from RNA transcripts. Primed by the HTBI set, a first-round RT-PCR was run on the TCR CDR3. One entry per CDR3 protein results from TCRdb running MiXCR on the multiplex PCR reads. The table has fewer than 900,000 distinct CDR3 sequences, roughly 15% seen once; the top ten hold 8.4%. Many counts were recorded for this clonotype. The sequenced sample consisted of blood. The origin of this receptor is a man between 18 and 35 years old with Graves' hyperthyroidism.

DNA of the CDR3: TGCGCCAGCAGCTACGGCGGGAGAGGTTTCGATGAGCAGTTCTTC. It yields the protein CASSYGGRGFDEQFF. The chain is built from TRBV5-1 and TRBJ2-1, with 7 bases identical to TRBD2. The CDR3 covers 15 residues. Germline trimming cut 3 bases from V and 8 bases from J; bases unmatched to any gene: 11. The germline CDR1 and CDR2 sequences are SGHRS and YFSETQ.